This is a list of T cell receptor beta chains from one sample in a study of T cell changes during pregnancy in multiple sclerosis. The protocol was immunoSEQ multiplex PCR, while the TCRdb copy is restricted to in-frame clones and leaves out a portion. The sample lists approximately 74,000 clones; roughly nine tenths were seen once. This specimen consisted of peripheral blood, obtained before pregnancy. The receptors stem from a female donor with multiple sclerosis, enrolled in a pregnancy study. CDR3s include the opening cysteine and the closing phenylalanine or tryptophan. D genes are given only for firm matches. Size values are once, few and many counts, or a class for expanded clones, and some rows have none.

V,size,J,D,CDR3,DNA
TRBV15,.,TRBJ1-1,TRBD1,CATSSQKGADEAFF,TGTGCCACCAGCAGCCAAAAGGGGGCGGATGAAGCTTTCTTT
TRBV4-2,few,TRBJ2-7,TRBD2,CASSLELAGGYEQYF,TGTGCCAGCAGCCTCGAACTAGCGGGGGGCTACGAGCAGTACTTC
TRBV27,.,TRBJ1-2,.,CASKDFEQGNGYTF,TGTGCCAGTAAAGACTTCGAACAGGGAAATGGCTACACCTTC
TRBV5-1,.,TRBJ1-2,.,CASSFGGDGYTF,TGCGCCAGCAGCTTCGGGGGGGATGGCTACACCTTC
TRBV6-5,.,TRBJ2-1,TRBD1,CASSHFYTGVLDEQFF,TGTGCCAGCAGTCACTTCTATACAGGGGTTCTAGATGAGCAGTTCTTC
TRBV2,.,TRBJ1-1,.,CASSGLAQPNTEAFF,TGTGCCAGCAGTGGGCTAGCTCAGCCGAACACTGAAGCTTTCTTT
TRBV4-2,.,TRBJ1-5,.,CASSQDATGFQPQHF,TGTGCCAGCAGCCAAGATGCGACAGGATTTCAGCCCCAGCATTTT
TRBV7-2,.,TRBJ1-4,.,CASSRVKEKLFF,TGTGCCAGCAGCCGTGTTAAAGAAAAACTGTTTTTT
TRBV18,.,TRBJ2-5,.,CASSPGLLETQYF,TGTGCCAGCTCACCGGGGCTACTGGAGACCCAGTACTTC
TRBV19,.,TRBJ1-3,.,CASSISGEAGNTIYF,TGTGCCAGTAGTATCTCCGGGGAGGCTGGAAACACCATATATTTT
TRBV25-1,.,TRBJ2-3,TRBD2,CASSEVTSGIYTDTQYF,TGTGCCAGCAGTGAGGTTACTAGCGGAATATACACAGATACGCAGTATTTT
TRBV7-3,.,TRBJ2-7,.,CASSLGGTGSYEQYF,TGTGCCAGCAGCTTAGGAGGCACTGGCTCCTACGAGCAGTACTTC
TRBV27,once,TRBJ2-7,.,CASTRLGGPDSYEQYF,TGTGCCAGCACCCGCTTGGGGGGGCCCGACTCCTACGAGCAGTACTTC
TRBV4-2,.,TRBJ2-3,.,CASSPASGGRDTQYF,TGTGCCAGCAGCCCCGCCTCGGGGGGCCGGGATACGCAGTATTTT
TRBV2,few,TRBJ2-1,TRBD2,CASSGRTSGYSSYNEQFF,TGTGCCAGCAGTGGGCGGACTAGCGGGTATAGCTCCTACAATGAGCAGTTCTTC
TRBV27,.,TRBJ2-2,TRBD1,CASSPQGTGELFF,TGTGCCAGCAGTCCACAGGGGACCGGGGAGCTGTTTTTT
TRBV5-1,.,TRBJ1-3,.,CASSLGQAGNTIYF,TGCGCCAGCAGCTTGGGACAGGCGGGAAACACCATATATTTT
TRBV7-3,.,TRBJ1-1,TRBD1,CASSLKGAKTEAFF,TGTGCCAGCAGCTTGAAGGGGGCTAAGACTGAAGCTTTCTTT
TRBV27,.,TRBJ1-2,TRBD1,CASSFQGGYGYTF,TGTGCCAGCAGTTTTCAGGGGGGTTATGGCTACACCTTC
TRBV12-5,.,TRBJ2-5,.,CASGLGSAQGTQYF,TGTGCTAGTGGTTTGGGTTCAGCCCAGGGGACCCAGTACTTC
TRBV19,.,TRBJ2-7,.,CASSRAGDSPEQYF,TGTGCCAGTAGTAGGGCCGGGGACTCCCCCGAGCAGTACTTC
TRBV28,.,TRBJ1-2,.,CASSSSRFEVNGYTF,TGTGCCAGCAGTTCCTCGAGATTCGAAGTAAATGGCTACACCTTC
TRBV7-6,.,TRBJ1-1,.,CASSRGMNTEAFF,TGTGCCAGCAGCCGCGGGATGAACACTGAAGCTTTCTTT
TRBV25-1,once,TRBJ2-2,.,CASRVAGELFF,TGTGCCAGCAGGGTAGCCGGGGAGCTGTTTTTT
TRBV19,.,TRBJ1-5,.,CASSIASGQPQHF,TGTGCCAGTAGTATAGCGTCGGGTCAGCCCCAGCATTTT
TRBV6-4,.,TRBJ1-2,.,CASSDSEREGYTF,TGTGCCAGCAGTGACTCGGAGAGGGAGGGCTACACCTTC
TRBV4-2,.,TRBJ2-7,.,CASSLGLDLSEQYF,TGTGCCAGCAGCCTGGGACTGGACTTGAGCGAGCAGTACTTC
TRBV5-8,.,TRBJ1-1,.,CASSLEAGAVTEAFF,TGTGCCAGCAGCTTGGAGGCAGGGGCGGTCACTGAAGCTTTCTTT
TRBV19,.,TRBJ2-4,.,CASSINNPGFSAKNIQYF,TGTGCCAGTAGTATAAACAACCCAGGGTTTTCGGCCAAAAACATTCAGTACTTC
TRBV7-2,.,TRBJ2-4,TRBD2,CASSLVGVGGKNIQYF,TGTGCCAGCAGCTTAGTCGGCGTCGGGGGGAAAAACATTCAGTACTTC
TRBV18,.,TRBJ1-5,TRBD1,CASSPGTGVRDQPQHF,TGTGCCAGCTCGCCCGGGACAGGGGTTCGGGATCAGCCCCAGCATTTT
TRBV20-1,.,TRBJ1-1,.,CSAPYTEAFF,TGCAGTGCTCCGTACACTGAAGCTTTCTTT
TRBV7-2,.,TRBJ1-6,TRBD1,CASSRGTGHSPLHF,TGTGCCAGCAGCCGGGGGACAGGCCATTCACCCCTCCACTTT
TRBV4-1,.,TRBJ2-3,TRBD2,CASSAPNVREGRSDTQYF,TGCGCCAGCAGCGCCCCAAACGTGCGGGAGGGCCGTTCAGATACGCAGTATTTT